Listed here are 16 T cell receptor beta chains from one sample, sequenced in a study of blood T cell repertoires in COVID-19. Method: immunoSEQ multiplex PCR; TCRdb's copy keeps in-frame clones and lacks some. In the table there are about 300,000 clones, about nine tenths of which are singletons. The sample was PBMCs or T cells enriched from blood (not recorded which). The receptor set was obtained from a woman younger than 30 who had recovered from COVID-19.

V usage is TRBV11-3 and J usage is TRBJ2-3; possible D gene TRBD2, 5 bases. Per germline, CDR1 SGHNT and CDR2 YENEEA. Trimming stripped 2 bases from V and 0 bases from J, with 6 bases between. The CDR3 extends over 14 amino acids. CDR3 protein: CASSLRGSTDTQYF. CDR3 DNA sequence: TGTGCCAGCAGCTTACGCGGGAGCACAGATACGCAGTATTTT.

This clone was counted a single time. V is TRBV4-1 and J is TRBJ2-2, with TRBD1 matching over 7 bases. Trimming cost V 4 bases and J 1 base; bases outside gene matches: 6. Per germline, CDR1 MGHRA and CDR2 YSYEKL. The CDR3 is made up of 16 amino acids. CDR3 in amino acids: CASSRRRTGNTGELFF. CDR3 coding DNA: TGCGCCAGCAGCCGACGACGGACAGGGAACACCGGGGAGCTGTTTTTT.

The chain is built from TRBV7-7 and TRBJ2-1; 9 bases fit TRBD1. With V trimmed by 5 bases and J by 7 bases, 12 bases remained unmatched. Germline V CDR1 and CDR2: SSHAT, FNYEAQ (reference sequence). This CDR3 region has 16 residues. CDR3 residues: CASSPSTGGGLNEQFF. CDR3 coding DNA: TGTGCCAGCAGCCCATCGACAGGGGGTGGCTTAAATGAGCAGTTCTTC.

This clone was detected a few times. The chain couples TRBV27 to TRBJ1-3; D unresolved. CDR1 and CDR2 (germline): MNHEY, SMNVEV (reference sequence). The V end lost 5 bases, the J end lost 0 bases, and 5 bases lay between the germline ends. The CDR3 loop spans 13 amino acids. CDR3 DNA sequence: TGTGCCAGCAGTGCGAGCTCTGGAAACACCATATATTTT. Translating it yields CASSASSGNTIYF.

V gene TRBV29-1 combines with J gene TRBJ1-2; tentative D call: TRBD1 (6 bases). This CDR3 comprises 13 residues. V was trimmed by 7 bases and J by 4 bases, leaving 16 bases between them. Per the germline V gene, CDR1 is SQVTM and CDR2 is ANQGSEA. The CDR3 here is CSAPTGTTYGYTF. As DNA, the CDR3 is TGCAGCGCCCCGACAGGAACCACCTATGGCTACACCTTC. The entire variable domain, with the rest obtained from reference TRBV29-1 and TRBJ1-2, is as follows: SAVISQKPSRDICQRGTSLTIQCQVDSQVTMMFWYRQQPGQSLTLIATANQGSEATYESGFVIDKFPISRPNLTFSTLTVSNMSPEDSSIYLCSAPTGTTYGYTFGSGTRLTVV.

V usage is TRBV28 and J usage is TRBJ1-2; 8 nucleotides line up with TRBD1. The CDR3 totals 14 residues. Trimming at V came to 6 bases and at J to 5 bases, leaving 8 bases not matched to a gene. The V gene's germline CDR1 is MDHEN and CDR2 SYDVKM. The CDR3: CASSEGQEVYGYTF. The CDR3 DNA sequence: TGTGCCAGCAGCGAGGGACAGGAGGTTTATGGCTACACCTTC.

In this sample, this clone turned up a few times. The gene calls are TRBV9 and TRBJ2-7; 13 bases align to TRBD2. The CDR3 spans 14 residues. Germline values: CDR1 SGDLS, CDR2 YYNGEE. The trim removed 4 bases at V and 6 bases at J, leaving 4 bases unmatched. The CDR3 loop reads CASSHGLAGVEQYF. CDR3 coding DNA: TGTGCCAGCAGCCACGGACTAGCGGGAGTCGAGCAGTACTTC.

In this sample, this clone turned up once. This rearrangement joins TRBV7-8 to TRBJ2-5; 13 bases fit TRBD2. J was trimmed by 4 bases and V by 5 bases; bases with no gene match: 7. From germline, CDR1 is SGHVS and CDR2 FQNEAQ. There are 16 residues in the CDR3. The CDR3 here is CASSPGLAGEGETQYF. In DNA form, the CDR3 reads TGTGCCAGCAGCCCAGGACTAGCGGGAGAGGGAGAGACCCAGTACTTC.

The chain employs TRBV6-5 and TRBJ1-6, with D perhaps matching TRBD1 (6 bases). Germline assignment: CDR1 MNHEY and CDR2 SVGAGI. The ends were cut back, 10 bases at V and 7 bases at J, with 20 bases in the middle. The CDR3 loop spans 15 amino acids. CDR3 amino acids: CATVGATGRNSPLHF. The CDR3 coding sequence is TGTGCCACCGTGGGGGCCACGGGACGCAATTCACCCCTCCACTTT.

J is TRBJ2-1 and V is TRBV7-8; weak D call: TRBD2 (5 bases). The CDR3 has 16 residues. Germline loops: CDR1 SGHVS, CDR2 FQNEAQ. Trimming removed 5 bases at V and 8 bases at J, with 22 bases between. CDR3 residues: CASSPSGRYTHDEQFF. CDR3 in DNA: TGTGCCAGCAGCCCCAGCGGTAGGTATACACACGATGAGCAGTTCTTC. The complete variable domain, with remaining parts taken from reference TRBV7-8 and TRBJ2-1, reads GAGVSQSPRYKVAKRGQDVALRCDPISGHVSLFWYQQALGQGPEFLTYFQNEAQLDKSGLPSDRFFAERPEGSVSTLKIQRTQQEDSAVYLCASSPSGRYTHDEQFFGPGTRLTVL.

The chain uses TRBV18 and TRBJ2-1; TRBD2 agrees at 9 bases. This CDR3 is 15 amino acids long. With V trimmed by 3 bases and J by 9 bases, 9 bases remained unmatched. Per germline, CDR1 KGHSH and CDR2 LQKENI. CDR3 sequence: CASSPPVGLAGEQFF. The CDR3 nucleotides read TGTGCCAGCTCACCCCCCGTGGGACTAGCCGGTGAGCAGTTCTTC.

The chain carries TRBV11-3 and TRBJ2-6; D might be TRBD1 (6 bases). The V end lost 6 bases, the J end lost 1 base, and 16 bases lay between the germline ends. The CDR3 covers 17 residues. Germline V gene sequence: CDR1 SGHNT, CDR2 YENEEA. The CDR3, as DNA: TGTGCCAGCAGACCACAGGGCTCGAAGTCTGGGGCCAACGTCCTGACTTTC. It yields the protein CASRPQGSKSGANVLTF.

This chain joins TRBV6-5 and TRBJ1-2; tentatively, D is TRBD1 (6 bases). The V end lost 7 bases, the J end lost 6 bases, and 15 bases lay between the germline ends. The CDR3 length is 13 residues. Germline V CDR1 and CDR2: MNHEY, SVGAGI. Written as DNA, the CDR3 is TGTGCCAGCAAGAGGGGGGGCAACGATGGCTACACCTTC. Its protein is CASKRGGNDGYTF.

Only one count was recorded for this clone. The CDR3 protein is CASSQVTSPGDTQYF. The CDR3 bases are TGTGCCAGCAGCCAAGTCACCTCCCCGGGAGATACGCAGTATTTT. The rearrangement links TRBV14 to TRBJ2-3; D remains unclear. CDR1 and CDR2 from the germline V gene are SGHDN and FVKESK. The CDR3 consists of 15 residues. V was pared by 1 base and J by 5 bases, with 13 bases between.

The V and J genes are TRBV27 and TRBJ1-4; 8 bases are shared with TRBD1. CDR1 is MNHEY and CDR2 is SMNVEV in the germline V gene (reference sequence). Trimming cost V 6 bases and J 8 bases; bases outside gene matches: 14. The CDR3 length is 16 residues. The DNA of the CDR3 is TGTGCCAGCAGCCGGCAGGGCAGGGGGCTAGGAGAAAAACTGTTTTTT. Encoded protein: CASSRQGRGLGEKLFF. The full variable domain, rest sourced from reference TRBV27 and TRBJ1-4, is EAQVTQNPRYLITVTGKKLTVTCSQNMNHEYMSWYRQDPGLGLRQIYYSMNVEVTDKGDVPEGYKVSRKEKRNFPLILESPSPNQTSLYFCASSRQGRGLGEKLFFGSGTQLSVL.

The chain is built from TRBV6-5 and TRBJ1-2; a possible D gene is TRBD1 (5 bases). CDR1 is MNHEY and CDR2 is SVGAGI in the germline V gene. Trimming cost V 3 bases and J 8 bases, with 16 bases left between them. The CDR3 has 14 residues. This CDR3 reads CASSYRGLGMGYTF. The CDR3 bases are TGTGCCAGCAGTTATAGGGGTCTGGGCATGGGCTACACCTTC.